This is a list of T cell receptor beta chains from one sample in a study of cytomegalovirus exposure and HLA in healthy donors. Clones were read by immunoSEQ multiplex PCR, and TCRdb kept only the in-frame ones, dropping some. The table lists about 120,000 clones, roughly 80% of them singletons. Sequencing used PBMCs. These receptors were collected from a man aged 25-40 years in good health and CMV-seronegative. CDR3s include the opening cysteine and the closing phenylalanine or tryptophan. The D gene is left open where the match is weak. Size is omitted from some rows. Given values are once, few, many or a class for expanded clones.

j_call clone_size d_call v_call cdr3_nt cdr3_aa
TRBJ2-3 once TRBD1 TRBV9 TGTGCCAGCAGCGGACAGCTTCCAGGGGGAGATACGCAGTATTTT CASSGQLPGGDTQYF
TRBJ1-1 . . TRBV20-1 TGCAGTGCGAACGGGGACACTGAAGCTTTCTTT CSANGDTEAFF
TRBJ2-3 . TRBD2 TRBV7-7 TGTGCCAGCAGCCCTAGCGGGGGCAAAGATACGCAGTATTTT CASSPSGGKDTQYF
TRBJ2-3 few TRBD2 TRBV30 TGTGCCTGGACCCGGGAGGTAGGGACGCAGTATTTT CAWTREVGTQYF
TRBJ2-7 . . TRBV7-2 TGTGCCAGCAGCTTAGCCGGGAACGGCGAGCAGTACTTC CASSLAGNGEQYF
TRBJ2-7 few . TRBV9 TGTGCCAGCAGCGTTGGGGGGATAGCCTACGAGCAGTACTTC CASSVGGIAYEQYF
TRBJ2-2 . . TRBV19 TGTGCCAGTAGTATTGCAGGGGTTACCGGGGAGCTGTTTTTT CASSIAGVTGELFF
TRBJ1-1 once . TRBV5-1 TGCGCCAGCAGCTTGAGGGGGGGGGACACTGAAGCTTTCTTT CASSLRGGDTEAFF
TRBJ2-5 . . TRBV15 TGTGCCACCAGCAGAGATGGAGACTACCAAGAGACCCAGTACTTC CATSRDGDYQETQYF
TRBJ1-2 . TRBD1 TRBV4-2 TGTGCCAGCAGCCCCCGGACAGGGGAGCTCTATGGCTACACCTTC CASSPRTGELYGYTF
TRBJ2-3 few TRBD2 TRBV29-1 TGCAGCGGGGGGGGTCTCACAGATACGCAGTATTTT CSGGGLTDTQYF
TRBJ2-1 few TRBD2 TRBV7-8 TGTGCCAGCAGCGCCCCGGGTAGCGGGGGGCCATACAATGAGCAGTTCTTC CASSAPGSGGPYNEQFF
TRBJ2-4 few TRBD2 TRBV7-8 TGTGCCAGCAGCTTATGGGGTACCAGCGGGGGGGAGAACATTCAGTACTTC CASSLWGTSGGENIQYF
TRBJ1-5 . TRBD1 TRBV7-9 TGTGCCAGCAGCTTCCAGACAGGGGAAAATCAGCCCCAGCATTTT CASSFQTGENQPQHF
TRBJ1-3 . . TRBV11-2 TGTGCCAGCAGCTATAAGGAGGTGTACACCATATATTTT CASSYKEVYTIYF
TRBJ1-4 . TRBD1 TRBV9 TGTGCCAGCAGCGTAGACAGGGGGCGCGAGGAAAAACTGTTTTTT CASSVDRGREEKLFF
TRBJ1-2 . . TRBV6-5 TGTGCCAGCAGTTACTCGGCAGGCCTCCTCTCTAGCTACACCTTC CASSYSAGLLSSYTF
TRBJ2-7 . . TRBV10-1 TGCGCCAGCAGTGATCCGAGGAGGGGAGGCGAGCAGTACTTC CASSDPRRGGEQYF
TRBJ1-5 once TRBD1 TRBV2 TGTGCCAGCGGGGTCCGGGACAGGAATCAGCCCCAGCATTTT CASGVRDRNQPQHF
TRBJ2-7 . . TRBV28 TGTGCCAGCAGTTTTAATCGGGGGTCGGGCGAGCAGTACTTC CASSFNRGSGEQYF
TRBJ2-7 . . TRBV11-2 TGTGCCAGCAGCCCCGCCGGACAGTTAGTTACTTACGAGCAGTACTTC CASSPAGQLVTYEQYF
TRBJ2-5 . TRBD2 TRBV5-4 TGTGCCAGCAGCTTGGCGACGGGGAGGGCCCGAGAGACCCAGTACTTC CASSLATGRARETQYF
TRBJ1-4 . TRBD1 TRBV7-8 TGTGCCAGCAGACAGGACAGGGGAGTTGAAAAACTGTTTTTT CASRQDRGVEKLFF
TRBJ2-7 . TRBD1 TRBV7-2 TGTGCCAGCAGCTTAGCGGACAGGTCGTACGAGCAGTACTTC CASSLADRSYEQYF
TRBJ2-5 . TRBD2 TRBV10-3 TGTGCCATCAGTGACTCTCTAGCGGGGGCCCAAGAGACCCAGTACTTC CAISDSLAGAQETQYF
TRBJ2-5 . TRBD1 TRBV27 TGTGCCATTTCTACAGGGGGCCAAGAGACCCAGTACTTC CAISTGGQETQYF
TRBJ2-3 . TRBD2 TRBV27 TGTGCCACCACCAAAGCGGGGGGGCCCGTAGATACGCAGTATTTT CATTKAGGPVDTQYF
TRBJ1-4 . TRBD1 TRBV25-1 TGTGCCAGCAGTCCCGGGACAGGGAAAGATGAAAAACTGTTTTTT CASSPGTGKDEKLFF
TRBJ1-5 . . TRBV5-1 TGCGCCAGCAGCTTGGGTCAGTATAGCAATCAGCCCCAGCATTTT CASSLGQYSNQPQHF
TRBJ1-5 . . TRBV27 TGTGCCAGCAGTCCTAAATCCGGGGTGGGTAGGCTGCCCCAGCATTTT CASSPKSGVGRLPQHF
TRBJ1-1 once . TRBV5-4 TGTGCCAGCAGCTTGGGAGGGCACATGAACACTGAAGCTTTCTTT CASSLGGHMNTEAFF
TRBJ2-7 . . TRBV28 TGTGCCAGCAAGATCAGGTCCGTCGGCTACGAGCAGTACTTC CASKIRSVGYEQYF
TRBJ1-2 few . TRBV2 TGTGCCAGCAGTGAATGGTCCGGGGATGGTGGCTACACCTTC CASSEWSGDGGYTF
TRBJ2-7 . . TRBV9 TGTGCCAGCAGCGTAGGGTTTACCCTAGGCTACGAGCAGTACTTC CASSVGFTLGYEQYF
TRBJ2-3 once TRBD1 TRBV5-1 TGCGCCAGCAGCTTATGGACAGGGGCGTTGGATACGCAGTATTTT CASSLWTGALDTQYF
TRBJ1-5 . . TRBV5-6 TGTGCCAGCAGCTTGGGGGAGGGCCGCCCACGAGGCAATCAGCCCCAGCATTTT CASSLGEGRPRGNQPQHF
TRBJ2-7 . TRBD1 TRBV7-9 TGTGCCAGCAGCTTAGCCCTAGGGGACAGGGCCCTCTCCTACGAGCAGTACTTC CASSLALGDRALSYEQYF
TRBJ1-1 few TRBD1 TRBV6-1 TGTGCCAGCAGTGTACGAGACAGGGCCGACACTGAAGCTTTCTTT CASSVRDRADTEAFF
TRBJ1-2 . TRBD1 TRBV28 TGTGCCAGCAGTTCCACTCTAGACAGGGTTGGCAACTATGGCTACACCTTC CASSSTLDRVGNYGYTF
TRBJ2-1 . . TRBV5-1 TGCGCCAGCAGCTTGGGACTCGACAATGAGCAGTTCTTC CASSLGLDNEQFF
TRBJ1-2 . TRBD1 TRBV6-6 TGTGCCAGCAAAGACTACAGGGGTTCTAACTATGGCTACACCTTC CASKDYRGSNYGYTF
TRBJ2-7 . . TRBV7-6 TGTGCCAGCAGTCAGGGTGGCGAGCAGTACTTC CASSQGGEQYF
TRBJ1-6 . TRBD1 TRBV4-1 TGCGCCAGCAGCCAGGGACAGGGGGTTAATTCACCCCTCCACTTT CASSQGQGVNSPLHF
TRBJ2-4 . . TRBV4-1 TGCGCCAGCAGGGGATCAGTCGGGACACCTAACTTGGTAGCCAAAAACATTCAGTACTTC CASRGSVGTPNLVAKNIQYF
TRBJ2-7 . TRBD1 TRBV28 TGTGCCAGCAACCTACGGCAGGGGGCAGGGGAGCAGTACTTC CASNLRQGAGEQYF
TRBJ1-1 . TRBD1 TRBV4-2 TGTGCCAGCAGCCAAGATGTGACAGGGGAGACTGAAGCTTTCTTT CASSQDVTGETEAFF
TRBJ2-7 . . TRBV7-9 TGTGCCAGCAGCCAATTTTCGGGGGACGAGCAGTACTTC CASSQFSGDEQYF
TRBJ1-5 . TRBD1 TRBV30 TGTGCCTGGGGACAGGGGGCCATCAATCAGCCCCAGCATTTT CAWGQGAINQPQHF
TRBJ1-6 . . TRBV7-9 TGTGCCAGCAGCTTATCCTATCCAGGATATAATTCACCCCTCCACTTT CASSLSYPGYNSPLHF
TRBJ1-1 . TRBD1 TRBV6-6 TGTGCCAGCAGTTACGACAGGGGGCCTGAAGCTTTCTTT CASSYDRGPEAFF
TRBJ2-7 . TRBD1 TRBV7-9 TGTGCCAGCAGCTTAGCTGGACAGGGAACCTACGAGCAGTACTTC CASSLAGQGTYEQYF
TRBJ2-3 . TRBD2 TRBV19 TGTGCCAGTAGTATAAGCGGGGGAGATACGCAGTATTTT CASSISGGDTQYF
TRBJ2-5 . TRBD1 TRBV7-8 TGTGCCAGCAAGGACAGGGGGCGTCCAGAAGAGACCCAGTACTTC CASKDRGRPEETQYF
TRBJ2-7 . . TRBV28 TGTGCCAGCTTTGGCAGGGACACTCTGTCGCCCTACGAGCAGTACTTC CASFGRDTLSPYEQYF
TRBJ1-6 . . TRBV18 TGTGCCAGCTCCTCCTCGGGTTGGTGGGGCGAAGATAATTCACCCCTCCACTTT CASSSSGWWGEDNSPLHF